This passage covers 29 T cell receptor beta chains from one sample sequenced in a study of shared clonotypes between healthy human individuals. Assay: immunoSEQ multiplex PCR; the TCRdb copy retains only in-frame clones and omits some. The sample yields over 300,000 clones, over 75% seen once. Sequenced sample: memory CD8+ T cells sorted from blood. Subset reported: CD45RO+ cells pooled with CCR7-negative TemRA cells. The receptors stem from a man between 18 and 29 years old in good health.

J is TRBJ2-7 and V is TRBV4-1; 8 bases map to TRBD1. V lost 3 bases, J lost 2 bases, and 6 bases stayed unmatched. Looked up from germline, CDR1 is MGHRA and CDR2 is YSYEKL. The CDR3 spans 15 residues. The CDR3 spells CASSQAGQGAYEQYF. As DNA, the CDR3 is TGCGCCAGCAGCCAGGCAGGACAGGGCGCCTACGAGCAGTACTTC.

The genes are TRBV11-3 and TRBJ2-2, with D tentatively TRBD1 or TRBD2 (5 bases each). The CDR3 is made up of 12 amino acids. Germline values: CDR1 SGHNT, CDR2 YENEEA. With 6 bases removed from V and 5 bases from J, the gap between germline ends came to 7 bases. CDR3 residues: CASRRGTGELFF. Written as DNA, the CDR3 is TGTGCCAGCAGGAGGGGTACCGGGGAGCTGTTTTTT.

V is TRBV15 and J is TRBJ2-1; 7 bases line up with TRBD2. The length of the CDR3 is 16 residues. Germline trimming cut 0 bases from V and 3 bases from J; bases unmatched to any gene: 5. Germline-derived CDR1 and CDR2 are LNHNV and YYDKDF (reference sequence). The CDR3 reads CATSRDPRTSYNEQFF. The CDR3 nucleotides read TGTGCCACCAGCAGAGATCCCCGGACTAGCTACAATGAGCAGTTCTTC. Supplemented by reference TRBV15 and TRBJ2-1, the full variable domain reads DAMVIQNPRYQVTQFGKPVTLSCSQTLNHNVMYWYQQKSSQAPKLLFHYYDKDFNNEADTPDNFQSRRPNTSFCFLDIRSPGLGDTAMYLCATSRDPRTSYNEQFFGPGTRLTVL.

J is TRBJ2-1 and V is TRBV7-9; D gene ambiguous. This CDR3 is 15 amino acids long. V lost 4 bases, J lost 0 bases, and 10 bases lay in between. CDR1 and CDR2 (germline): SEHNR, FQNEAQ (reference sequence). CDR3 DNA: TGTGCCAGCAGCTCGACGGTAACCTCCTACAATGAGCAGTTCTTC. It is translated as CASSSTVTSYNEQFF.

This clone has ten or more counts. The V call is TRBV9, the J call TRBJ2-2, with D possibly being TRBD1 (5 bases). The CDR3 consists of 16 residues. Trimming removed 2 bases from V and 1 base from J, with 12 bases in between. Germline assignment: CDR1 SGDLS and CDR2 YYNGEE. The CDR3 DNA sequence: TGTGCCAGCAGCGTTAGGGGAAATGGGAACACCGGGGAGCTGTTTTTT. Its protein product is CASSVRGNGNTGELFF.

V usage is TRBV2 and J usage is TRBJ2-2; D may be TRBD1 (5 bases). Germline V lookup: CDR1 SNHLY, CDR2 FYNNEI. Trimming cost V 3 bases and J 3 bases, with 8 bases left between them. The CDR3 is made up of 14 amino acids. The chain's CDR3 is CASSEDTYTGELFF. The CDR3 DNA reads as TGTGCCAGCAGTGAGGACACCTACACCGGGGAGCTGTTTTTT.

The chain uses TRBV27 and TRBJ2-5, with 8 bases lining up with TRBD1. V shed 5 bases and J 9 bases; nucleotides not matched to a gene: 11. The CDR3 is 14 amino acids. Germline CDR1 and CDR2: MNHEY and SMNVEV (reference sequence). CDR3 loop: CASSVAGQGAAQYF. The DNA of the CDR3 is TGTGCCAGCAGTGTTGCAGGGCAGGGGGCGGCCCAGTACTTC.

This CDR3 reads CASSPQAIPYEQYF. CDR3 in DNA: TGTGCCAGCAGCCCGCAGGCAATTCCCTACGAGCAGTACTTC. The chain employs TRBV7-2 and TRBJ2-7; no clear D. This CDR3 has 14 residues. The germline V gene encodes CDR1 SGHTA and CDR2 FQGNSA. Trimming took 5 bases from V and 2 from J, leaving 13 bases between them.

This sequence joins TRBV2 and TRBJ2-1; TRBD1 matches at 10 bases. There are 20 residues in the CDR3. With 1 base clipped from V and 6 bases from J, the junction kept 18 bases outside the gene matches. The germline gives CDR1 SNHLY, CDR2 FYNNEI. In DNA, the CDR3 is TGTGCCAGCAGTGAAGGTGTCGGGACAGGGGCATCCGGGGGCGGCAATGAGCAGTTCTTC. It yields the protein CASSEGVGTGASGGGNEQFF.

V is TRBV30 and J is TRBJ2-3; 9 nucleotides agree with TRBD2. The ends lost 3 bases at V and 3 bases at J; junction bases unmatched: 7. This CDR3 region has 15 residues. Germline V gene lookup returns CDR1 GTSNPN and CDR2 SVGIG (reference sequence). The CDR3: CAWSDGSGGTDTQYF. The CDR3 DNA reads as TGTGCCTGGAGCGACGGTAGCGGGGGAACAGATACGCAGTATTTT.

The chain joins TRBV9 to TRBJ2-7, with 12 bases fitting TRBD1. The V gene's germline CDR1 is SGDLS and CDR2 YYNGEE. J gave up 6 bases and V 4 bases, and 5 bases lay outside the gene matches. The CDR3 runs to 14 residues. The CDR3 DNA reads TGTGCCAGCAGCTCCCGGGACAGGGGGCCCGAGCAGTACTTC. Amino acids: CASSSRDRGPEQYF.

The genes are TRBV20-1 and TRBJ2-5, with D maybe TRBD1 (5 bases). CDR1 and CDR2 (germline): DFQATT, SNEGSKA (reference sequence). Trimming stripped 7 bases from V and 2 bases from J, with 8 bases between. The CDR3 spans 11 residues. The CDR3 bases are TGCAGTGGGGGCAGACAAGAGACCCAGTACTTC. Its translation: CSGGRQETQYF.

The rearrangement uses TRBV27 and TRBJ1-2; tentatively, D is TRBD1 (5 bases). The V gene lost 4 bases and the J gene lost 4 bases, with 13 bases spanning the gap. Germline V CDR1 and CDR2: MNHEY, SMNVEV (reference sequence). This CDR3 comprises 14 residues. For the CDR3, the DNA is TGTGCCAGCAGTTCTTCAGGGTTGGGCTATGGCTACACCTTC. Its protein product is CASSSSGLGYGYTF.

The genes are TRBV27 and TRBJ2-1; D gene ambiguous. Trimming removed 1 base from V and 7 bases from J, with 17 bases in between. Germline CDR1 and CDR2: MNHEY and SMNVEV (reference sequence). The CDR3 sequence is 16 residues long. CDR3 protein: CASSLWSENLFNEQFF. In DNA form, the CDR3 reads TGTGCCAGCAGTTTATGGTCAGAGAATTTGTTTAATGAGCAGTTCTTC.

This clone was recorded only once. This sequence joins TRBV5-6 and TRBJ2-7; D possibly corresponds to TRBD2 (5 bases). The CDR3 is made up of 15 amino acids. Germline CDR1 and CDR2: SGHDT and YYEEEE. V was shortened by 3 bases and J by 3 bases, with 16 bases between the two germline ends. The CDR3 is CASSSPGRRSYEQYF. CDR3 nucleotides: TGTGCCAGCAGCTCTCCGGGGAGAAGGAGCTACGAGCAGTACTTC.

The rearrangement links TRBV2 to TRBJ2-7; 12 bases are a match to TRBD1. This CDR3 spans 16 amino acids. The trim removed 7 bases at V and 4 bases at J, leaving 11 bases unmatched. CDR1 is SNHLY and CDR2 is FYNNEI in the germline V gene. The CDR3 here is CASTQKRDRGLYEQYF. CDR3 sequence (DNA): TGTGCCAGCACCCAAAAAAGGGACAGGGGGCTTTACGAGCAGTACTTC.

The chain couples TRBV7-9 to TRBJ2-2; maybe TRBD2 (6 bases). Per the germline V gene, CDR1 is SEHNR and CDR2 is FQNEAQ (reference sequence). This CDR3 comprises 17 residues. V was shortened by 5 bases and J by 3 bases, with 19 bases between the two germline ends. In nucleotides, the CDR3 is TGTGCCAGCAGCCCTCCGTGGACGGGACTCTACACCGGGGAGCTGTTTTTT. Amino acids: CASSPPWTGLYTGELFF.

J is TRBJ2-7 and V is TRBV2; D remains unclear. The germline gives CDR1 SNHLY, CDR2 FYNNEI. V lost 2 bases and J lost 0, with 8 bases in between. This CDR3 has 14 amino acids. The chain's CDR3 is CASSEPDFSYEQYF. The CDR3 nucleotides are TGTGCCAGCAGTGAACCAGACTTCTCCTACGAGCAGTACTTC.

This sequence joins TRBV4-1 and TRBJ1-6, with 7 bases identical to TRBD1. The V and J ends lost 4 bases and 4 bases, in that order; junction bases with no gene match: 4. CDR1 is MGHRA and CDR2 is YSYEKL in the germline V gene. The CDR3 loop spans 15 amino acids. CDR3 sequence: CASSPGGVYNSPLHF. For the CDR3, the DNA is TGCGCCAGCAGCCCAGGGGGGGTTTATAATTCACCCCTCCACTTT.

The chain has TRBV5-6 and TRBJ2-7, with TRBD2 matching 8 bases. V lost 7 bases and J lost 2; bases outside the gene matches: 11. The germline CDR1 and CDR2 sequences are SGHDT and YYEEEE. The CDR3 contains 15 residues. The CDR3 protein is CASGKRGLVTYEQYF. The CDR3 DNA reads TGTGCCAGCGGAAAACGGGGACTAGTGACCTACGAGCAGTACTTC.

The chain carries TRBV18 and TRBJ2-5, with D tentatively TRBD2 (5 bases). The CDR3 is 14 amino acids. V shed 3 bases and J shed 3 bases, with 11 bases lying between them. Per the germline V gene, CDR1 is KGHSH and CDR2 is LQKENI. The DNA of the CDR3 is TGTGCCAGCTCACCGACGGGAAGTAAAGAGACCCAGTACTTC. It specifies CASSPTGSKETQYF.

The rearrangement uses TRBV11-2 and TRBJ2-7, with 7 bases identical to TRBD1. J gave up 3 bases and V 4 bases, and 6 bases lay outside the gene matches. The CDR3 is 14 residues long. CDR1 is SGHAT and CDR2 is FQNNGV in the germline V gene. The CDR3 sequence is CASSSLQGFYEQYF. CDR3 in DNA: TGTGCCAGCAGCTCCCTACAGGGGTTCTACGAGCAGTACTTC.

V gene TRBV5-1 combines with J gene TRBJ2-5, with D unclear. Germline assignment: CDR1 SGHRS and CDR2 YFSETQ. V lost 0 bases and J lost 4, with 13 bases in between. The CDR3 is 15 residues long. This CDR3 is CASSLGGYQGETQYF. The CDR3 nucleotides read TGCGCCAGCAGCTTGGGGGGATACCAAGGAGAGACCCAGTACTTC.

V and J are TRBV5-1 and TRBJ1-4; tentatively, D is TRBD1 (6 bases). The CDR3 loop spans 15 amino acids. V was clipped by 0 bases and J by 7 bases, with 13 bases between them. Germline V gene data show CDR1 as SGHRS and CDR2 as YFSETQ. The CDR3 DNA reads as TGCGCCAGCAGCTTGGAGGGGACACGCGGTGAAAAACTGTTTTTT. Translation gives CASSLEGTRGEKLFF.

V usage is TRBV9 and J usage is TRBJ2-6; D gene unclear. The CDR3 extends over 16 amino acids. The germline V and J ends were trimmed by 4 bases and 0 bases, with 11 bases remaining between them. Germline-derived CDR1 and CDR2 are SGDLS and YYNGEE. The CDR3 is CASSKNLYSGANVLTF. CDR3 DNA sequence: TGTGCCAGCAGCAAAAACTTATACTCTGGGGCCAACGTCCTGACTTTC.

J is TRBJ2-7 and V is TRBV9; a weak D match, TRBD1 (6 bases). The CDR3 totals 13 residues. V lost 0 bases to trimming and J lost 5 bases, with 9 bases between them. CDR1 and CDR2 from the germline V gene are SGDLS and YYNGEE. CDR3 sequence reads: CASSVGQGNEQYF. The CDR3 nucleotides are TGTGCCAGCAGCGTAGGGCAGGGGAACGAGCAGTACTTC.

The chain has TRBV6-6 and TRBJ2-1; perhaps TRBD2 as D (6 bases). This CDR3 has 14 amino acids. Germline CDR1 and CDR2: MNHNY and SVGAGI (reference sequence). Trimming took 6 bases from V and 1 from J, leaving 10 bases between them. CDR3 protein: CASSRRESYNEQFF. CDR3 nucleotides: TGTGCCAGCAGCCGGAGGGAATCCTACAATGAGCAGTTCTTC.

This rearrangement joins TRBV9 to TRBJ2-7, with 7 bases fitting TRBD2. CDR1 and CDR2 (germline): SGDLS, YYNGEE. The CDR3 loop spans 13 amino acids. Unmatched junction bases numbered 7, after V lost 4 bases and J lost 6 bases. The CDR3 region has the DNA TGTGCCAGCAGCCCCTCCCCGGGGGGCGAGCAGTACTTC. Translated, it gives CASSPSPGGEQYF.

This clone was recorded only once. The chain links TRBV5-6 to TRBJ2-1; no definite D call. Germline loops: CDR1 SGHDT, CDR2 YYEEEE. Trimming cost V 4 bases and J 9 bases, with 17 bases left between them. CDR3 length: 14 residues. CDR3 coding DNA: TGTGCCAGCAGCACGTCCCATCCTGTTCCTGAGCAGTTCTTC. Amino acids: CASSTSHPVPEQFF.